This T cell receptor beta chain was documented in a study of shared clonotypes between healthy human individuals (dated by TCRdb to the early 2020s). For the wider study: The cohort included three men and a couple of women between 18 and 49 years of age. For each donor, CD4 naive and CD4 memory were each run on three plates, CD8 naive on two plates, and CD8 memory on one plate. Blood TCR repertoires of 5 or 6 healthy adults were deeply sequenced to estimate repertoire size and the extent of clonotype sharing between individuals. To increase sequencing depth and limit assay-specific biases, different laboratories used diverse techniques to prepare libraries and sequence TCR repertoires. Each donor's leukapheresis produced roughly between roughly 0.94 and 9.5 billion PBMCs. The paper's findings and limits, for the study overall: Based on pairwise subsampling, the degree of clonotype sharing among donors was expected to be affected by sequencing depth. Compared with non-shared clonotypes, clonotypes shared by all four sorted-subset donors had higher generation probabilities. The genetic and exposure-history diversity represented was limited by the small number of donors. Incomplete sequencing was indicated by rarefaction of sorted-subset datasets, despite the large sequencing depth. Sampling was restricted to blood, and TCR repertoires in tissues likely differ from the TCR repertoires found in blood. Naive subsets generally had larger estimated clonotype richness than memory subsets. Sharing across a few donors was observed for around 5% of naive CD4, about 4% of naive CD8, roughly 2.4% of memory CD4, and around 0.42% of memory CD8 clonotypes.

V is clipped by 10 bases and J by 5 bases, and the sequence between their germline boundaries is 16 bases long. CDR1 and CDR2, looked up from the germline V gene, are ENHRY and SYGVKD. The CDR3 numbers 13 residues from cysteine through phenylalanine. Only the CDR3 DNA is retained, 39 bases long and in frame from the first base. Using the deep immunoSEQ assay, TCR CDR3 regions were amplified from genomic DNA by multiplex PCR. Genomic DNA extracted from each cell subset was distributed evenly over all wells of several immunoSEQ 96-well plates, and each plate served as one replicate. For sorted subsets, around 200 ng genomic DNA, equal to about 30,000 T cell genomes, was loaded into each replicate PCR. Purified libraries were quantified with a Qubit 3.0 fluorometer, sized on a Bioanalyzer 2100, and re-quantified with the KAPA Library Quantification kit. A separate single-read 150-cycle Illumina NextSeq 550 flow cell was used to sequence each immunoSEQ 96-well plate. Processing in the source paper ran as follows. Because the immunoSEQ output held only junctional sequences and lacked quality scores, the filtering could not match the filtering applied to full-length reads. To assign V/J genes and CDR3, sequences were annotated using PyIR, a Python wrapper for IgBLAST v1.9, with IMGT germline references. Reads with weak V/J assignments (E-value above 1e-6), missing CDR3, stop codons, out-of-frame junctions, or ambiguous translated residues were removed. V3J clonotypes were defined by identical inferred V gene, J gene, and CDR3 amino acid sequence. To compute the percentage overlap between repertoires, the number of shared unique clonotypes was divided by the size of the smaller repertoire. Richness of each repertoire was evaluated using RTK rarefaction, the Chao1 estimator, and Recon v2.1 estimates of unobserved clonotypes. OLGA was used to compute generation probabilities for all TCRbeta clonotypes that the gDNA method yielded from a few donors. TCRdb took over this immuneACCESS table, retaining in-frame rearrangements with V and J assigned. Such tables are incomplete; in checked studies, under half of the missing clones stem from an unresolved V gene, and the remainder is unexplained. That table is the source of V, J and clone size, and D and trimming were worked out from the DNA. This sample is represented by approximately 980,000 clones; around three quarters of them were singletons. About 1.5% of the sample rests with the top ten.

This clone was detected only once. Its antigen is not yet known. No much larger clone exists at a distance of one base, and base qualities are not known. Donors were healthy HIV-negative adults with no recently reported acute infections or vaccinations. Every donor was a Caucasian adult residing in Nashville, Tennessee, USA. CD4+ T cells were enriched by magnetic negative selection; naive cells were then positively selected on CD45RA, and the negative fraction formed the memory subset. After blood collection by leukapheresis, PBMCs were isolated using Ficoll-Histopaque density gradient centrifugation and then cryopreserved in the vapor phase of liquid nitrogen. Analytical flow cytometry was used to check the purity and quantity of each magnetically sorted T cell population. Genomic DNA was isolated from each sorted fraction and quantified by UV absorbance on a Nanodrop 2000c.

The material sequenced was memory CD4+ T cells sorted from blood. In the paper's terms, the cell subset or site label means: CD45RA-negative fraction. The clonotype originates from a man aged 18 to 35 in good health. The sequence is built from TRBV10-3 and TRBJ2-3; a tentative D call is TRBD2 (6 bases match). The nucleotide sequence is given as TGTGCCACCGTCGCGGGACTCGAAGATACGCAGTATTTT. The encoded protein is CATVAGLEDTQYF.